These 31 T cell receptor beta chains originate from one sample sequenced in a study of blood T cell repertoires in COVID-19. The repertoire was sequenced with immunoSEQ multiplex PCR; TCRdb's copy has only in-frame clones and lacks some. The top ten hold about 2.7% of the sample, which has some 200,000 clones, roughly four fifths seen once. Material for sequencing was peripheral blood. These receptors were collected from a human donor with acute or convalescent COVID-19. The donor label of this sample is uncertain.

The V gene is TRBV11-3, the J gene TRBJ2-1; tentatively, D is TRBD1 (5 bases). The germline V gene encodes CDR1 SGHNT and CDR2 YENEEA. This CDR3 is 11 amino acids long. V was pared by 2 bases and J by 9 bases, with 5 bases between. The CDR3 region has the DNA TGTGCCAGCAGCTTAAGGGGTGAGCAGTTCTTC. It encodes CASSLRGEQFF. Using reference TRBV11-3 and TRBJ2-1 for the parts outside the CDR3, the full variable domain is EAGVVQSPRYKIIEKKQPVAFWCNPISGHNTLYWYLQNLGQGPELLIRYENEEAVDDSQLPKDRFSAERLKGVDSTLKIQPAELGDSAVYLCASSLRGEQFFGPGTRLTVL.

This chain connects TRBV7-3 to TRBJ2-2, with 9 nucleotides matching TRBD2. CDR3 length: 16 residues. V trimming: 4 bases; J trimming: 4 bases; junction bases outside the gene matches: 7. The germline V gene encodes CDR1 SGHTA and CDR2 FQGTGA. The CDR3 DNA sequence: TGTGCCAGCAGCTCAGGAGCGGGGGGCTTCACCGGGGAGCTGTTTTTT. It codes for CASSSGAGGFTGELFF.

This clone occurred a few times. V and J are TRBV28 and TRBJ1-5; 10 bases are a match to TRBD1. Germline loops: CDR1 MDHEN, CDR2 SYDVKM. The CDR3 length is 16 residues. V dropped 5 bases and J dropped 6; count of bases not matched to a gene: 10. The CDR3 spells CASSPGQGMWGQPQHF. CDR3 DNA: TGTGCCAGCAGTCCGGGACAGGGGATGTGGGGTCAGCCCCAGCATTTT.

The CDR3 DNA reads as TGTGCCAGTAGTGGAGTGCGGGAGGGCCGGGGGAATGAGCAGTTCTTC. Its translation is CASSGVREGRGNEQFF. The chain joins TRBV19 to TRBJ2-1; TRBD2 agrees at 9 bases. Germline V gene lookup returns CDR1 LNHDA and CDR2 SQIVND (reference sequence). Trimming took 5 bases from V and 7 from J; bases not matched to a gene: 12. The CDR3 loop spans 16 amino acids.

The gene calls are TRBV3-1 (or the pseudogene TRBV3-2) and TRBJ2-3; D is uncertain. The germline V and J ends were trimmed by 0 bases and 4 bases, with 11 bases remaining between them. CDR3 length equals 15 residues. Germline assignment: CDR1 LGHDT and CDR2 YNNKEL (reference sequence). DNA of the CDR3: TGTGCCAGCAGCCAAGATACGCGAGCCGCAGATACGCAGTATTTT. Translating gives CASSQDTRAADTQYF.

CDR3 in DNA: TGTGCCAGCATCCTTGCAGCGGGATTTAATGAGCAGTTCTTC. Translating it yields CASILAAGFNEQFF. The chain is built from TRBV2 and TRBJ2-1; 7 bases line up with TRBD2. The CDR3 extends over 14 amino acids. Per germline, CDR1 SNHLY and CDR2 FYNNEI. V lost 7 bases, J lost 7 bases, and 10 bases stayed unmatched. Full variable domain (missing parts from reference TRBV2 and TRBJ2-1): EPEVTQTPSHQVTQMGQEVILRCVPISNHLYFYWYRQILGQKVEFLVSFYNNEISEKSEIFDDQFSVERPDGSNFTLKIRSTKLEDSAMYFCASILAAGFNEQFFGPGTRLTVL.

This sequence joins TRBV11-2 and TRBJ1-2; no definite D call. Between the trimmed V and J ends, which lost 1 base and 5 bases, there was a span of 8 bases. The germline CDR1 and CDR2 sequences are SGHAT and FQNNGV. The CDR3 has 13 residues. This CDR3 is CASSLGADYGYTF. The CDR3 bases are TGTGCCAGCAGCTTAGGGGCAGATTATGGCTACACCTTC.

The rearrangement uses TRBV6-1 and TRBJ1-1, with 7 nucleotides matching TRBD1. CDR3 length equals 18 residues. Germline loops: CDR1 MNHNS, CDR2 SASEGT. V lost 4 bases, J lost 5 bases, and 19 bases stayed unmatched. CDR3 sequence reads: CASSALHRNRGGRTEAFF. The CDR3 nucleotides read TGTGCCAGCAGTGCACTACACCGGAACAGGGGAGGACGGACTGAAGCTTTCTTT.

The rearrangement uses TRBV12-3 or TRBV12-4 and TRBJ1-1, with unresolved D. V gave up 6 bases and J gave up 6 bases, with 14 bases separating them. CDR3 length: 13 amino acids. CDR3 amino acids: CASRTQGSAEAFF. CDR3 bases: TGTGCCAGCAGGACCCAAGGAAGCGCTGAAGCTTTCTTT.

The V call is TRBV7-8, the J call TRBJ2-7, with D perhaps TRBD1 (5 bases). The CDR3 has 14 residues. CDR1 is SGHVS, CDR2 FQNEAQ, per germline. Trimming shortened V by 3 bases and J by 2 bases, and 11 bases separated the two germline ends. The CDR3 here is CASSFSRGTYEQYF. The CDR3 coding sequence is TGTGCCAGCAGCTTTAGTAGGGGAACCTACGAGCAGTACTTC.

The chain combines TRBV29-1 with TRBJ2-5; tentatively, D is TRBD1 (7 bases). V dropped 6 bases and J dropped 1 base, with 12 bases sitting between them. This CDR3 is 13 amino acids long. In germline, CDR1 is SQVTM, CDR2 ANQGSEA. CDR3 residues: CSVAGQTQETQYF. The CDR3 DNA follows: TGCAGCGTGGCGGGACAGACCCAAGAGACCCAGTACTTC.

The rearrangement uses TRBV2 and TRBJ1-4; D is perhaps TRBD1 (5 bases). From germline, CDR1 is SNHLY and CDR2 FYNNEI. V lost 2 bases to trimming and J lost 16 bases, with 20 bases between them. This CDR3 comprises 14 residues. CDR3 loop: CASSEWGQELTPFF. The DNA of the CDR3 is TGTGCCAGCAGTGAATGGGGCCAGGAACTCACTCCGTTTTTT.

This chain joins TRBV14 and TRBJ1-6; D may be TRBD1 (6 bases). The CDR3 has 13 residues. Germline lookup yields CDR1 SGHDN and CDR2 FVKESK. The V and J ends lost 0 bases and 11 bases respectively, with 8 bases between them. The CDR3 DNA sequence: TGTGCCAGCAGCCAAGAAGGGGGTACACCCCTCCACTTT. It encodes CASSQEGGTPLHF.

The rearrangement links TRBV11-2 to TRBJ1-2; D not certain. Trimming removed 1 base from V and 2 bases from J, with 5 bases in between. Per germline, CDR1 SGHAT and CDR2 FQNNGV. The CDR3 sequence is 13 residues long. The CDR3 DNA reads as TGTGCCAGCAGCTTAGGCCGGAACTATGGCTACACCTTC. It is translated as CASSLGRNYGYTF.

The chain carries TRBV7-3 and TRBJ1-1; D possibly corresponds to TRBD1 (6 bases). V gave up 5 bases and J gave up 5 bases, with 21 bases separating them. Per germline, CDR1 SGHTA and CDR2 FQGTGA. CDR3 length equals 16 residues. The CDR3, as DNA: TGTGCCAGCAGCGCCCCCGGGGGGGCAGGAGTTACTGAAGCTTTCTTT. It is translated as CASSAPGGAGVTEAFF.

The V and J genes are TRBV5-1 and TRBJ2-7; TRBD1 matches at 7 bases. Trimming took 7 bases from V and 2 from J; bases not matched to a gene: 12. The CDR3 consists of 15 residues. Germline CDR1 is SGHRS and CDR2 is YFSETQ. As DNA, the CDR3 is TGCGCCAGCCGTATTCAGGGGGATGCCCCCTACGAGCAGTACTTC. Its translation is CASRIQGDAPYEQYF.

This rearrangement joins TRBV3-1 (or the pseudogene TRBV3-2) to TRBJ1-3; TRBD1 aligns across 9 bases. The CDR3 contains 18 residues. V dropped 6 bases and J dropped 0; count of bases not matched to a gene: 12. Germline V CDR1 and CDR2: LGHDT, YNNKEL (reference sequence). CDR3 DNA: TGTGCCAGCAGTCACCACCGGGGACAGGGCTTCTCTGGAAACACCATATATTTT. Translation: CASSHHRGQGFSGNTIYF.

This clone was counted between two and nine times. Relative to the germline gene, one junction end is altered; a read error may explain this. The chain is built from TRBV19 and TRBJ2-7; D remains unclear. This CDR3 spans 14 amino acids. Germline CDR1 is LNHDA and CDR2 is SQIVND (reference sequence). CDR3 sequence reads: CASSKLIISFEQYF. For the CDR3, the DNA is TGTGCCAGTAGTAAGCTAATTATCTCCTTCGAGCAGTACTTC. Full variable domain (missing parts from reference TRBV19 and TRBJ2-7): DGGITQSPKYLFRKEGQNVTLSCEQNLNHDAMYWYRQDPGQGLRLIYYSQIVNDFQKGDIAEGYSVSREKKESFPLTVTSAQKNPTAFYLCASSKLIISFEQYFGPGTRLTVT.

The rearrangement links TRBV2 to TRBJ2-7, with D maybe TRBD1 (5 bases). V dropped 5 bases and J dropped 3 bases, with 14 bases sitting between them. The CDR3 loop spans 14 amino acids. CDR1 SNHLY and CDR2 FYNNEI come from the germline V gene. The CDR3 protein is CASSPWGQGYEQYF. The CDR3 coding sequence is TGTGCCAGCAGTCCCTGGGGTCAGGGCTACGAGCAGTACTTC. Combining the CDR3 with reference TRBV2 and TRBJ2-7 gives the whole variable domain EPEVTQTPSHQVTQMGQEVILRCVPISNHLYFYWYRQILGQKVEFLVSFYNNEISEKSEIFDDQFSVERPDGSNFTLKIRSTKLEDSAMYFCASSPWGQGYEQYFGPGTRLTVT.

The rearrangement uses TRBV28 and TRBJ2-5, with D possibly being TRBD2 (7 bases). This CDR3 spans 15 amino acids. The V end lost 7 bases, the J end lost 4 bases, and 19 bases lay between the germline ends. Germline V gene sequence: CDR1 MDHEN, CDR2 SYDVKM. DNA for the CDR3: TGTGCCAGCACTCCCCCCACGGGGGGCGCAGAGACCCAGTACTTC. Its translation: CASTPPTGGAETQYF.

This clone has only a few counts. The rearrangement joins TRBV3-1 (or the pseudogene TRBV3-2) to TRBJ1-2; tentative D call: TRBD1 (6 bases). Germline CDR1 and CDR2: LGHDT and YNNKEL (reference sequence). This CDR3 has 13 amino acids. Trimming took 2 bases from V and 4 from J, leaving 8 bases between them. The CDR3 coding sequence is TGTGCCAGCAGCCAATCACAGGGCTATGGCTACACCTTC. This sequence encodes CASSQSQGYGYTF.

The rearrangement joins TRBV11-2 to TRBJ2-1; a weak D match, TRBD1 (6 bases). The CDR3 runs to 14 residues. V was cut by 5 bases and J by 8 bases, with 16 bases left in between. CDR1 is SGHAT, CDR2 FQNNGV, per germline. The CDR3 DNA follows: TGTGCCAGCAGCCGTAGCAGGGGTTTCGATGAGCAGTTCTTC. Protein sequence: CASSRSRGFDEQFF.

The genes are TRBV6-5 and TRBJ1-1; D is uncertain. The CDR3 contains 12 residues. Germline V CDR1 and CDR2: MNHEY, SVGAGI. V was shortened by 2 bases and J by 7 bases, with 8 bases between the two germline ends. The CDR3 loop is CASSYRRGEAFF. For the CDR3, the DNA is TGTGCCAGCAGTTACCGACGGGGTGAAGCTTTCTTT.

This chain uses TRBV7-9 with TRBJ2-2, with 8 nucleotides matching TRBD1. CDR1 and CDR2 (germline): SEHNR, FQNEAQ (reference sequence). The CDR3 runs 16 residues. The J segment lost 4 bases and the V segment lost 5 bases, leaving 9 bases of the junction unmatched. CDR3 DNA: TGTGCCAGCAGCCCTAGGTCCGGACAGGGCACCGGGGAGCTGTTTTTT. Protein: CASSPRSGQGTGELFF.

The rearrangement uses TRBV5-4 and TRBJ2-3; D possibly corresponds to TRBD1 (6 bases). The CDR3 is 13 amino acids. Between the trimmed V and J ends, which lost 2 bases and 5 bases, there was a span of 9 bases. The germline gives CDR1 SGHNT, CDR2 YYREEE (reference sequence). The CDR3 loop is CASSFRGGDTQYF. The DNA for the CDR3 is TGTGCCAGCAGCTTCAGGGGTGGAGATACGCAGTATTTT.

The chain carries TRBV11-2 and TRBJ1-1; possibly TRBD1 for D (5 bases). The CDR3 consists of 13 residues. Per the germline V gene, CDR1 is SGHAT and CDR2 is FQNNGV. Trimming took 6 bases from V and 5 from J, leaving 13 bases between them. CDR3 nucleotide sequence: TGTGCCAGCAGAACTGGCGGGGCTACTGAAGCTTTCTTT. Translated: CASRTGGATEAFF.

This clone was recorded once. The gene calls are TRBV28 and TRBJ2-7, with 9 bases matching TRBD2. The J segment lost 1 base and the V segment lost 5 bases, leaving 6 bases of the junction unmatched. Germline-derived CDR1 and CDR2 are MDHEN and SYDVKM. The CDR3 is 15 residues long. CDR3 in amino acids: CASSPLSGRSYEQYF. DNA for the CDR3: TGTGCCAGCAGTCCCCTCAGCGGGAGGTCCTACGAGCAGTACTTC.

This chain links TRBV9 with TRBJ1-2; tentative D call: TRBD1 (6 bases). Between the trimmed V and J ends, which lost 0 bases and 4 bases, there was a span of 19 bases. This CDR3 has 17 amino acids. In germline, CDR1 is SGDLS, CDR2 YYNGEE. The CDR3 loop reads CASSVGGGGPTGYGYTF. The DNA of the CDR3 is TGTGCCAGCAGCGTAGGAGGGGGTGGCCCAACGGGCTATGGCTACACCTTC.

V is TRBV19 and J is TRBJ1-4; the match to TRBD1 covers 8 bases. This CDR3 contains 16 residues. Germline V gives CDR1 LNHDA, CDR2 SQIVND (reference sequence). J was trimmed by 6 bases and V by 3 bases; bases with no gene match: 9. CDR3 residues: CASSILGQGADEKLFF. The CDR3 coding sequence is TGTGCCAGTAGTATCCTGGGGCAGGGGGCAGATGAAAAACTGTTTTTT.

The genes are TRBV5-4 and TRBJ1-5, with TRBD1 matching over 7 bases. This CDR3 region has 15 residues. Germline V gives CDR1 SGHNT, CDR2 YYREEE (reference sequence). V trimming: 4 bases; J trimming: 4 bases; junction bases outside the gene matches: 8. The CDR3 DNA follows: TGTGCCAGCAGCCAGGCGCCAGGGGGGAATCAGCCCCAGCATTTT. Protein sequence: CASSQAPGGNQPQHF.

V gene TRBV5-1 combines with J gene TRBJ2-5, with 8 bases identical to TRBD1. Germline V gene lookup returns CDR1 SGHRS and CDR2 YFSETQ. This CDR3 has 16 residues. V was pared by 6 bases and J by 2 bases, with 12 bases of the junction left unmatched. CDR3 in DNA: TGCGCCAGCACCCCTCTACAAAACAGGGGGCAAGAGACCCAGTACTTC. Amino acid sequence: CASTPLQNRGQETQYF.